One sample yielded the 17 T cell receptor beta chains listed below, sequenced in a study of T cells in Graves' hyperthyroidism and ophthalmopathy. Researchers amplified the TCR beta CDR3 regions from RNA transcripts. A first-round RT-PCR of the TCR CDR3 used the HTBI primer set. TCRdb used MiXCR to reprocess the multiplex PCR reads, holding one entry per CDR3 protein. The sample lists 300,000 or so distinct CDR3 sequences, around a sixth occurring once. The sequenced material came from blood. The origin of the receptors is a man aged 25-45 years with Graves' hyperthyroidism.

The rearrangement links TRBV27 to TRBJ2-2, with D perhaps matching TRBD1 (6 bases). Germline lookup yields CDR1 MNHEY and CDR2 SMNVEV (reference sequence). This CDR3 has 13 residues. The germline V and J ends were trimmed by 6 bases and 6 bases, with 11 bases remaining between them. CDR3 protein: CASSPGASGELFF. CDR3 DNA sequence: TGTGCCAGCAGCCCAGGGGCGTCCGGGGAGCTGTTTTTT.

This clonotype was counted only a few times. The V gene is TRBV7-2, the J gene TRBJ2-2, with D perhaps TRBD2 (6 bases). The CDR3 totals 15 residues. Trimming took off 2 bases at V and 4 bases at J, with 11 bases between the two ends. Germline loops: CDR1 SGHTA, CDR2 FQGNSA. The CDR3 loop reads CASSLTRDFTGELFF. CDR3 coding DNA: TGTGCCAGCAGCTTAACTAGGGACTTCACCGGGGAGCTGTTTTTT.

This clonotype was recorded once. A much more abundant neighbour one base away suggests this may be a read error. The J gene is TRBJ2-2, the V gene TRBV5-1; 9 nucleotides agree with TRBD2. CDR3 length: 14 amino acids. Germline loops: CDR1 SGHRS, CDR2 YFSETQ. CDR3 nucleotides: TGCGCCACTAGAGGACTAGCGAACACCGGGGAGCGGTTTTTT. As protein: CATRGLANTGERFF.

This clonotype was observed a few times. The CDR3 protein is CASSPSIAGGADTQYF. The CDR3 DNA sequence: TGTGCCAGCAGCCCATCTATAGCGGGAGGGGCAGATACGCAGTATTTT. The chain couples TRBV7-3 to TRBJ2-3, with TRBD2 matching over 11 bases. V lost 5 bases to trimming and J lost 4 bases; unmatched junction nucleotides: 8. The germline V gene has CDR1 SGHTA and CDR2 FQGTGA. CDR3 length equals 16 residues.

V usage is TRBV20-1 and J usage is TRBJ2-2; 11 bases align to TRBD1. The V and J ends lost 6 bases and 6 bases, in that order; junction bases with no gene match: 3. The CDR3 runs 13 residues. Germline CDR1 and CDR2: DFQATT and SNEGSKA (reference sequence). CDR3 sequence reads: CSADRGLAGELFF. CDR3 nucleotide sequence: TGCAGTGCGGACAGGGGGCTGGCCGGGGAGCTGTTTTTT.

There are a few counts of this clonotype. V gene TRBV19 combines with J gene TRBJ1-4; 8 bases match TRBD1. V was clipped by 6 bases and J by 1 base; unmatched bases: 4. Per germline, CDR1 LNHDA and CDR2 SQIVND (reference sequence). The CDR3 consists of 15 residues. CDR3 loop: CASRPDRGTNEKLFF. In nucleotides, the CDR3 is TGTGCCAGTAGACCCGACAGGGGAACTAATGAAAAACTGTTTTTT. Full variable domain (remainder filled in from reference TRBV19 and TRBJ1-4): DGGITQSPKYLFRKEGQNVTLSCEQNLNHDAMYWYRQDPGQGLRLIYYSQIVNDFQKGDIAEGYSVSREKKESFPLTVTSAQKNPTAFYLCASRPDRGTNEKLFFGSGTQLSVL.

With regard to this clonotype: A much larger clone lies a single base off, so this may be a read error. The chain uses TRBV2 and TRBJ2-1, with D tentatively TRBD1 or TRBD2 (6 bases each). CDR3 size: 15 residues. CDR1 and CDR2 from the germline V gene are SNHLY and FYNNEI. The CDR3 nucleotides are TGTGCCAGCAGGCGAGGGGGGACCTCCTACGATGAGCAGTTCTTC. Translated, it gives CASRRGGTSYDEQFF.

Many counts were recorded for this clonotype. The rearrangement links TRBV20-1 to TRBJ2-3; possibly TRBD2 for D (6 bases). Trimming stripped 3 bases from V and 0 bases from J, with 22 bases between. The V gene's germline CDR1 is DFQATT and CDR2 SNEGSKA (reference sequence). The CDR3 contains 18 residues. CDR3 sequence: CSARARGSGGGSTDTQYF. The CDR3 nucleotides read TGCAGTGCTAGGGCTAGAGGTAGCGGTGGGGGGAGCACAGATACGCAGTATTTT.

J is TRBJ2-1 and V is TRBV24-1; TRBD2 is a possible D gene (6 bases). CDR1 is KGHDR, CDR2 SFDVKD, per germline. The CDR3 spans 15 residues. With 7 bases removed from V and 6 bases from J, the gap between germline ends came to 18 bases. The CDR3 region has the DNA TGTGCCACCAGACCCGGGGGAGAGTTGGGCAATGAGCAGTTCTTC. It encodes CATRPGGELGNEQFF.

The chain uses TRBV12-3 or TRBV12-4 and TRBJ1-6; D possibly corresponds to TRBD1 (5 bases). The CDR3 length is 15 residues. V lost 7 bases and J lost 6, with 16 bases in between. The CDR3 nucleotides are TGTGCCAGCACGACAGTATGGGTTCGTAATTCACCCCTCCACTTT. Translated, it gives CASTTVWVRNSPLHF.

This clonotype was recorded a few times. The chain uses TRBV12-3 or TRBV12-4 and TRBJ1-4; the D is unclear. The CDR3 loop spans 11 amino acids. The ends were cut back, 6 bases at V and 7 bases at J, with 6 bases in the middle. CDR3 in amino acids: CASRSVEKLFF. CDR3 nucleotides: TGTGCCAGCAGGTCTGTTGAAAAACTGTTTTTT.

Concerning this clonotype: One end of the junction is discordant with germline, which a read error may explain. The chain uses TRBV2 and TRBJ1-3; 9 bases map to TRBD1. CDR3 size: 14 residues. The germline CDR1 and CDR2 sequences are SNHLY and FYNNEI. The CDR3 nucleotides read TGTGCCGGATTCGGGACAGGGTCTGGAAACGCCATATATTTT. Protein sequence: CAGFGTGSGNAIYF.

This clonotype occurred a few times. This chain connects TRBV19 to TRBJ1-5; D may be TRBD1 (6 bases). CDR3 length: 13 residues. Trimming pared 10 bases from V and 3 bases from J, leaving 13 bases between. Germline lookup yields CDR1 LNHDA and CDR2 SQIVND (reference sequence). The CDR3 sequence is CATQGGVNQPQHF. The DNA for the CDR3 is TGTGCCACCCAAGGGGGGGTCAATCAGCCCCAGCATTTT.

This clonotype was seen ten or more times. This chain connects TRBV24-1 to TRBJ2-2; weak D call: TRBD1 (5 bases). CDR1 KGHDR and CDR2 SFDVKD come from the germline V gene. Trimming took 0 bases from V and 5 from J, leaving 12 bases between them. The CDR3 totals 16 residues. Here the CDR3 reads CATSDLEAGWTGELFF. The CDR3 coding sequence is TGTGCCACCAGTGATTTGGAGGCAGGGTGGACCGGGGAGCTGTTTTTT.

Many counts were recorded for this clonotype. The chain recombines TRBV12-3 or TRBV12-4 with TRBJ1-1; no definite D call. The CDR3 runs to 13 residues. Deletions cut 5 bases from V and 0 bases from J, with 7 bases between. The CDR3 nucleotides are TGTGCCAGCAGTCCCCACGTGAACACTGAAGCTTTCTTT. Encoded protein: CASSPHVNTEAFF.

The rearrangement uses TRBV18 and TRBJ1-5; possible D gene TRBD1, 6 bases. CDR3 length equals 15 residues. Trimming took 2 bases from V and 5 from J, leaving 13 bases between them. Germline loops: CDR1 KGHSH, CDR2 LQKENI. CDR3 residues: CASSPSLGGYQPQHF. The CDR3, as DNA: TGTGCCAGCTCACCATCCTTGGGGGGCTATCAGCCCCAGCATTTT.

In this sample, this clonotype turned up many times. This chain links TRBV11-2 with TRBJ2-1; 7 bases agree with TRBD2. The V segment lost 5 bases and the J segment 10 bases; nucleotides outside the gene matches: 14. Germline V lookup: CDR1 SGHAT, CDR2 FQNNGV. The CDR3 consists of 15 residues. CDR3 loop: CASSEGSSGPLEQFF. DNA for the CDR3: TGTGCCAGCAGCGAGGGGTCTAGCGGTCCACTGGAGCAGTTCTTC.